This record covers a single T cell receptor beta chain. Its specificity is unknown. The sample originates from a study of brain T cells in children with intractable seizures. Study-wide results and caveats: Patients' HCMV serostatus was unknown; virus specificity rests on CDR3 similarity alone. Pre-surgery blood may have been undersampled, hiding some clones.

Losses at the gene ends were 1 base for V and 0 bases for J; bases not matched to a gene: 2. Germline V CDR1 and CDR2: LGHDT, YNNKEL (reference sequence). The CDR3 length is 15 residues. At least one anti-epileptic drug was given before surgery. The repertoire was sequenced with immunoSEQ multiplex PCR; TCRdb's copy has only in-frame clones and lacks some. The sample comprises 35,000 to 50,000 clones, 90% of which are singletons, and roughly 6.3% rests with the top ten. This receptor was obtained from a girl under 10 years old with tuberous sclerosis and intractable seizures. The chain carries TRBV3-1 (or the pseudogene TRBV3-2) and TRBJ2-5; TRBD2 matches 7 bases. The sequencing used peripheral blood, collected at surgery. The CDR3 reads CASSQGGGYQETQYF. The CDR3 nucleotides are TGTGCCAGCAGCCAAGGCGGGGGTTACCAAGAGACCCAGTACTTC.